Presented here are 29 T cell receptor beta chains from one specimen sequenced in a study of T cell responses to AZD1222 COVID-19 vaccine. Sequencing used immunoSEQ multiplex PCR; TCRdb keeps in-frame clones, though not all of them. The sample gives some 150,000 clones, 89% of which show up once; 2.5% to 3% is in the top ten. Sequencing used peripheral blood, obtained on day 0 of AZD1222 vaccination. These receptors came from an adult in good health.

This sequence joins TRBV6-2 or TRBV6-3 and TRBJ2-5; 7 bases are a match to TRBD1. V trimming: 5 bases; J trimming: 5 bases; junction bases outside the gene matches: 20. This CDR3 is 18 amino acids long. Looked up from germline, CDR1 is MNHEY and CDR2 is SVGEGT. CDR3 DNA sequence: TGTGCCAGCAGTCCACACCCCCTGACAGGGCCCCGAGGGGAGACCCAGTACTTC. It codes for CASSPHPLTGPRGETQYF.

The chain recombines TRBV7-2 with TRBJ2-1; tentative D call: TRBD2 (5 bases). Germline-derived CDR1 and CDR2 are SGHTA and FQGNSA. The CDR3 covers 13 residues. V lost 2 bases to trimming and J lost 5 bases, with 7 bases between them. The CDR3 loop reads CASSLTRDNEQFF. DNA of the CDR3: TGTGCCAGCAGCTTAACGAGGGACAATGAGCAGTTCTTC.

The chain joins TRBV6-6 to TRBJ2-6; possible D gene TRBD1, 5 bases. There are 18 residues in the CDR3. CDR1 and CDR2 from the germline V gene are MNHNY and SVGAGI (reference sequence). V was trimmed by 5 bases and J by 0 bases, leaving 17 bases between them. CDR3 protein: CASSQGVLRNSGANVLTF. The DNA of the CDR3 is TGTGCCAGCAGTCAGGGTGTCCTCCGTAACTCTGGGGCCAACGTCCTGACTTTC.

The chain recombines TRBV7-8 with TRBJ2-7, with TRBD2 as a possible D gene (6 bases). The V end was cut by 5 bases, the J end by 3 bases, with 26 bases between. This CDR3 has 18 residues. The germline CDR1 and CDR2 sequences are SGHVS and FQNEAQ. In DNA, the CDR3 is TGTGCCAGCAGCCCCCGCGGGCTAGCGCTACAACGCGACTACGAGCAGTACTTC. It encodes CASSPRGLALQRDYEQYF.

The V and J genes are TRBV6-1 and TRBJ1-2, with D possibly being TRBD1 (5 bases). CDR3 length: 15 residues. Germline V gives CDR1 MNHNS, CDR2 SASEGT. The V and J ends lost 2 bases and 4 bases respectively, with 14 bases between them. The CDR3 is CASSEIQETFYGYTF. The CDR3 DNA follows: TGTGCCAGCAGTGAAATACAGGAAACCTTCTATGGCTACACCTTC.

The rearrangement joins TRBV2 to TRBJ2-3, with 12 bases fitting TRBD2. Germline trimming cut 6 bases from V and 1 base from J; bases unmatched to any gene: 11. Germline CDR1 and CDR2: SNHLY and FYNNEI. The CDR3 has 18 amino acids. In DNA form, the CDR3 reads TGTGCCAGCAGCCGAGGACTAGCGGGGAGAAGCGGCACAGATACGCAGTATTTT. It is translated as CASSRGLAGRSGTDTQYF.

V is TRBV19 and J is TRBJ2-1; 12 bases align to TRBD2. Germline V gene lookup returns CDR1 LNHDA and CDR2 SQIVND (reference sequence). CDR3 length: 15 residues. J was trimmed by 5 bases and V by 5 bases; bases with no gene match: 4. The CDR3 region has the DNA TGTGCCAGTAGTCTGTGGACTAGCGGGGACAATGAGCAGTTCTTC. Encoded protein: CASSLWTSGDNEQFF.

This clone was recorded once. V usage is TRBV28 and J usage is TRBJ2-7, with D possibly TRBD1 on 5 matching bases. The germline V gene has CDR1 MDHEN and CDR2 SYDVKM. Trimming took off 7 bases at V and 0 bases at J, with 16 bases between the two ends. This CDR3 has 15 amino acids. This chain's CDR3 is CASTGPLGHSYEQYF. CDR3 DNA: TGTGCCAGCACCGGCCCCTTAGGACACTCCTACGAGCAGTACTTC. Looking up the rest from reference TRBV28 and TRBJ2-7 gives the full variable domain: DVKVTQSSRYLVKRTGEKVFLECVQDMDHENMFWYRQDPGLGLRLIYFSYDVKMKEKGDIPEGYSVSREKKERFSLILESASTNQTSMYLCASTGPLGHSYEQYFGPGTRLTVT.

J is TRBJ2-7 and V is TRBV5-1; 9 positions match TRBD1. The germline gives CDR1 SGHRS, CDR2 YFSETQ. The CDR3 contains 15 residues. With 4 bases clipped from V and 2 bases from J, the junction kept 7 bases outside the gene matches. CDR3 amino acids: CASSPLGQGTYEQYF. The DNA of the CDR3 is TGCGCCAGCAGCCCTCTGGGACAGGGTACCTACGAGCAGTACTTC.

This clone has just one count. V is TRBV5-1 and J is TRBJ1-1; 10 positions match TRBD1. CDR3 length: 14 amino acids. The V and J ends lost 4 bases and 7 bases, in that order; junction bases with no gene match: 7. The germline CDR1 and CDR2 sequences are SGHRS and YFSETQ. CDR3 residues: CASSLDRGQGEAFF. In DNA, the CDR3 is TGCGCCAGCAGCCTTGACAGGGGGCAAGGTGAAGCTTTCTTT. Complete variable domain (other parts from reference TRBV5-1 and TRBJ1-1): KAGVTQTPRYLIKTRGQQVTLSCSPISGHRSVSWYQQTPGQGLQFLFEYFSETQRNKGNFPGRFSGRQFSNSRSEMNVSTLELGDSALYLCASSLDRGQGEAFFGQGTRLTVV.

V usage is TRBV5-6 and J usage is TRBJ2-2, with 13 positions matching TRBD2. The V segment lost 4 bases and the J segment 1 base; nucleotides outside the gene matches: 7. In germline, CDR1 is SGHDT, CDR2 YYEEEE. This CDR3 region has 18 residues. The CDR3 region is CASSTGLAGLRNTGELFF. The CDR3, as DNA: TGTGCCAGCAGCACGGGACTAGCGGGGCTTCGGAACACCGGGGAGCTGTTTTTT.

V and J are TRBV10-3 and TRBJ2-5; TRBD2 might be the D (7 bases). The V end lost 2 bases, the J end lost 4 bases, and 14 bases lay between the germline ends. The V gene's germline CDR1 is ENHRY and CDR2 SYGVKD. The CDR3 is made up of 15 amino acids. The CDR3 reads CAISETGRVPETQYF. CDR3 DNA: TGTGCCATCAGTGAGACAGGGAGGGTCCCAGAGACCCAGTACTTC.

The rearrangement links TRBV6-5 to TRBJ2-7, with a possible D match to TRBD2 (6 bases). Germline V gene sequence: CDR1 MNHEY, CDR2 SVGAGI. The CDR3 consists of 14 residues. The ends were cut back, 8 bases at V and 5 bases at J, with 19 bases in the middle. CDR3 in amino acids: CASCAGTENHEQYF. The CDR3 nucleotides read TGTGCCAGCTGCGCCGGGACTGAGAACCACGAGCAGTACTTC.

The CDR3 nucleotides read TGTGCCAGCAAAAATAGGGACAGGGGTGGCTACACCTTC. This codes for CASKNRDRGGYTF. The chain uses TRBV28 and TRBJ1-2; 10 bases align to TRBD1. The CDR3 loop spans 13 amino acids. V trimming: 7 bases; J trimming: 7 bases; junction bases outside the gene matches: 6. The germline CDR1 and CDR2 sequences are MDHEN and SYDVKM.

The V gene is TRBV6-5, the J gene TRBJ2-7; possible D gene TRBD2, 6 bases. CDR3 length: 14 residues. Trimming took off 7 bases at V and 3 bases at J, with 16 bases between the two ends. Per germline, CDR1 MNHEY and CDR2 SVGAGI. CDR3 in amino acids: CASTLMGGDYEQYF. For the CDR3, the DNA is TGTGCCAGCACCTTAATGGGGGGAGACTACGAGCAGTACTTC.

V gene TRBV28 combines with J gene TRBJ1-5; 8 bases are shared with TRBD1. The CDR3 is 15 amino acids. V was pared by 5 bases and J by 4 bases, with 7 bases of the junction left unmatched. Germline CDR1 and CDR2: MDHEN and SYDVKM. CDR3 bases: TGTGCCAGCAGTGCCCCAGGGGGCGATAATCAGCCCCAGCATTTT. It translates to CASSAPGGDNQPQHF.

The chain is built from TRBV5-4 and TRBJ2-1; 10 bases align to TRBD2. The CDR3 has 15 amino acids. J gave up 5 bases and V 4 bases, and 6 bases lay outside the gene matches. Germline V gene data show CDR1 as SGHNT and CDR2 as YYREEE (reference sequence). The CDR3 nucleotides read TGTGCCAGCAGCGCCACTAGCGGGGCGAACAATGAGCAGTTCTTC. Encoded protein: CASSATSGANNEQFF.

The genes are TRBV5-1 and TRBJ2-3, with 8 positions matching TRBD2. This CDR3 spans 15 amino acids. Looked up from germline, CDR1 is SGHRS and CDR2 is YFSETQ. J lost 3 bases, V lost 4 bases, and 7 bases had no gene match. DNA for the CDR3: TGCGCCAGCAGCACTCGGGGCGGGGGGACAGATACGCAGTATTTT. Translated: CASSTRGGGTDTQYF.

This chain joins TRBV24-1 and TRBJ2-2; D perhaps matches TRBD1 (6 bases). V was pared by 3 bases and J by 1 base, with 20 bases between. The germline V gene encodes CDR1 KGHDR and CDR2 SFDVKD. This CDR3 has 19 amino acids. The CDR3 DNA reads as TGTGCCACCAGTGATCGCTCAAGAGGGGGAAGGGGGAACACCGGGGAGCTGTTTTTT. Amino acids: CATSDRSRGGRGNTGELFF.

This clone was seen only once. V usage is TRBV7-2 and J usage is TRBJ2-7; 7 bases align to TRBD2. The J segment lost 6 bases and the V segment lost 3 bases, leaving 17 bases of the junction unmatched. CDR1 SGHTA and CDR2 FQGNSA come from the germline V gene. The CDR3 contains 17 residues. The CDR3 coding sequence is TGTGCCAGCAGCTTTTCCACGAGCGGGTCCCCGGGAGGCGAGCAGTACTTC. Translation gives CASSFSTSGSPGGEQYF.

This chain links TRBV29-1 with TRBJ2-3; D may be TRBD1 (6 bases). V lost 7 bases and J lost 3, with 8 bases in between. The CDR3 runs to 11 residues. CDR1 and CDR2 from the germline V gene are SQVTM and ANQGSEA. CDR3 protein: CSAGQTDTQYF. DNA for the CDR3: TGCAGCGCTGGACAGACAGATACGCAGTATTTT.

The chain has TRBV28 and TRBJ1-2, with 7 bases identical to TRBD1. Germline assignment: CDR1 MDHEN and CDR2 SYDVKM. This CDR3 comprises 11 residues. V gave up 5 bases and J gave up 7 bases; unmatched junction bases: 1. This CDR3 reads CASSDRVGYTF. As DNA, the CDR3 is TGTGCCAGCAGTGACAGGGTTGGCTACACCTTC.

The rearrangement links TRBV7-9 to TRBJ2-4, with unresolved D. Trimming cost V 5 bases and J 6 bases, with 11 bases left between them. CDR1 SEHNR and CDR2 FQNEAQ come from the germline V gene (reference sequence). This CDR3 has 13 residues. DNA of the CDR3: TGTGCCAGCAGCCCTTCCACCTCAAACATTCAGTACTTC. Protein sequence: CASSPSTSNIQYF.

This sequence joins TRBV7-8 and TRBJ1-1; D unclear. V gave up 5 bases and J gave up 3 bases, with 10 bases separating them. The CDR3 has 13 amino acids. Germline lookup yields CDR1 SGHVS and CDR2 FQNEAQ. Here the CDR3 DNA reads TGTGCCAGCAGCCTAAGCGGTGACACTGAAGCTTTCTTT. It encodes CASSLSGDTEAFF.

The chain uses TRBV6-2 or TRBV6-3 and TRBJ2-2, with a weak D call TRBD2 (5 bases). CDR3 size: 17 residues. Trimming stripped 6 bases from V and 3 bases from J, with 20 bases between. Germline CDR1 and CDR2: MNHEY and SVGEGT. The CDR3 DNA sequence: TGTGCCAGCAGCCTTGACCGGAGGCGAGGAGACACCGGGGAGCTGTTTTTT. Amino acid sequence: CASSLDRRRGDTGELFF.

This chain links TRBV6-6 with TRBJ2-1; D gene ambiguous. V was cut by 5 bases and J by 0 bases, with 20 bases left in between. The CDR3 spans 18 residues. CDR1 and CDR2 from the germline V gene are MNHNY and SVGAGI (reference sequence). The CDR3 sequence is CASSPRGQSVSSYNEQFF. The CDR3 DNA follows: TGTGCCAGCAGTCCCCGCGGTCAGTCCGTCAGCTCCTACAATGAGCAGTTCTTC.

V gene TRBV28 combines with J gene TRBJ2-7, with TRBD2 identical over 9 bases. Germline V lookup: CDR1 MDHEN, CDR2 SYDVKM. V was pared by 3 bases and J by 6 bases, with 9 bases of the junction left unmatched. The CDR3 is 15 amino acids. CDR3 bases: TGTGCCAGCAGTTTGACTAGCGGAGGAACTCGCGAGCAGTACTTC. Amino acid sequence: CASSLTSGGTREQYF.

This rearrangement joins TRBV27 to TRBJ2-5, with 11 nucleotides matching TRBD2. CDR1 and CDR2 (germline): MNHEY, SMNVEV (reference sequence). The V segment lost 0 bases and the J segment 5 bases; nucleotides outside the gene matches: 11. The CDR3 totals 18 residues. CDR3 region: CASSLSFASGGPRETQYF. The DNA for the CDR3 is TGTGCCAGCAGTTTATCGTTTGCTAGCGGGGGGCCCCGGGAGACCCAGTACTTC.

The chain is built from TRBV4-2 and TRBJ1-2, with TRBD1 matching over 8 bases. The CDR3 is 18 residues long. Trimming cost V 0 bases and J 0 bases; bases outside gene matches: 9. Germline V gives CDR1 LGHNA, CDR2 YNFKEQ. The CDR3 sequence: CASSQDPTRGLANYGYTF. DNA of the CDR3: TGTGCCAGCAGCCAAGATCCAACCAGGGGGCTGGCTAACTATGGCTACACCTTC.